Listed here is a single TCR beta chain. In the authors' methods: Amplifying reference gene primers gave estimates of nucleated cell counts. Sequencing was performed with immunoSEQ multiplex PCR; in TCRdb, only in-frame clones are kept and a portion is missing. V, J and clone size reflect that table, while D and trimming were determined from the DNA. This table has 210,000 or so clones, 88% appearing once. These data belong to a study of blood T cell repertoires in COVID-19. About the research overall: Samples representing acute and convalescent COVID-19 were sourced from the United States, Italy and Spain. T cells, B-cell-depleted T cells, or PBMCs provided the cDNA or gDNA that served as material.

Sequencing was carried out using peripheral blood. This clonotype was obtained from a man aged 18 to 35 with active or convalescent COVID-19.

For the CDR3, the DNA is TGTGCCAGCAGTTTGGACACGTCCGGGACAGCCCTTAACTATGGCTACACCTTC. Protein sequence: CASSLDTSGTALNYGYTF. The chain links TRBV28 to TRBJ1-2, with 7 bases that match TRBD1. The CDR3 length is 18 residues. The germline V gene encodes CDR1 MDHEN and CDR2 SYDVKM. The ends lost 3 bases at V and 1 base at J; junction bases unmatched: 14.